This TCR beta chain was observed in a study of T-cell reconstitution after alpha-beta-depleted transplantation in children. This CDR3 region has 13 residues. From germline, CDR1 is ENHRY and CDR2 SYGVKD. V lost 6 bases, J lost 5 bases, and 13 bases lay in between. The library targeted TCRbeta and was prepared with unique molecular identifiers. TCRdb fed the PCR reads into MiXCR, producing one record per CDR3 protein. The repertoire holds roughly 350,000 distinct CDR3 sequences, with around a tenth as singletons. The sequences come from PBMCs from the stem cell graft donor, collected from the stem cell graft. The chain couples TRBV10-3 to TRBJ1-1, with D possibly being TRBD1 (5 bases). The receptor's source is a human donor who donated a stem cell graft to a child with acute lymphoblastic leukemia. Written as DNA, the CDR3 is TGTGCCATCAGGGGGCCCCTTGGGACTGAAGCTTTCTTT. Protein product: CAIRGPLGTEAFF.